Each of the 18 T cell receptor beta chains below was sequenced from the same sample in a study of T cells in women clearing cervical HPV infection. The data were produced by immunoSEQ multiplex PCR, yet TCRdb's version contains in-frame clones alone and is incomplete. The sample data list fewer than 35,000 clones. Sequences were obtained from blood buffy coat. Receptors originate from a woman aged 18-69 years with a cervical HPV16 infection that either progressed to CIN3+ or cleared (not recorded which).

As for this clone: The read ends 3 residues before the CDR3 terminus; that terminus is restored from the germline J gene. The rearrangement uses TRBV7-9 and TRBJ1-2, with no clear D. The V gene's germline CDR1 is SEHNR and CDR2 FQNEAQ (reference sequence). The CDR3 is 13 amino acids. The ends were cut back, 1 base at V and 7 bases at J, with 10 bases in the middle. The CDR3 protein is CASSLEGSPGYTF. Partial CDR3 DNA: TGTGCCAGCAGCTTAGAGGGCAGCCCTGGC.

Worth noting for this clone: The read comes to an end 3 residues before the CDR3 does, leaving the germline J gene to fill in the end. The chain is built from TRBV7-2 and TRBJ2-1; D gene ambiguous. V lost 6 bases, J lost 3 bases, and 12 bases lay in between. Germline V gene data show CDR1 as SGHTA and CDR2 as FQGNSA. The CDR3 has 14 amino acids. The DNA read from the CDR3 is TGTGCCAGCAGTAAGAGTACCAGCTACAATGAG. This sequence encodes CASSKSTSYNE. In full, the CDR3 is CASSKSTSYNEQFF.

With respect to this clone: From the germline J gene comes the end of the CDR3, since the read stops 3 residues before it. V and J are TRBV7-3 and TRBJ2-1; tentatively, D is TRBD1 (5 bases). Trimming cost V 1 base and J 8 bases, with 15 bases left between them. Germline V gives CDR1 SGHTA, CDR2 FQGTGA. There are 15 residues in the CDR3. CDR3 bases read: TGTGCCAGCAGCTTAATGGCTAGTCAGGGTCATGAG. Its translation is CASSLMASQGHE. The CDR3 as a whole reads CASSLMASQGHEQFF.

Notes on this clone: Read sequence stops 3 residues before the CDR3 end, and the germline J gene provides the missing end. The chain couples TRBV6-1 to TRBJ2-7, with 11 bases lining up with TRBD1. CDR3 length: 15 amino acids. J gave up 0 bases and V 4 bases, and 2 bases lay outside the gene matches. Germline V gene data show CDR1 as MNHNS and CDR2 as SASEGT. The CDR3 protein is CASSAGTGGSYEQYF. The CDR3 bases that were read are TGTGCCAGCAGTGCCGGGACAGGGGGCTCCTACGAG.

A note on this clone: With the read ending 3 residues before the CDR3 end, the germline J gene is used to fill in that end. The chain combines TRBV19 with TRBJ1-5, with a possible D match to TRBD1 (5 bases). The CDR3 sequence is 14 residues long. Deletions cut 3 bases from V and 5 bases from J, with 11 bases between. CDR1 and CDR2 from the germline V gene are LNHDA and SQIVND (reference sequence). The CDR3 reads CASSMGGRHQPQHF. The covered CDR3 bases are TGTGCCAGTAGTATGGGGGGAAGGCATCAGCCC. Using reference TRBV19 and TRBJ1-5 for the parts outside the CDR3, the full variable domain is DGGITQSPKYLFRKEGQNVTLSCEQNLNHDAMYWYRQDPGQGLRLIYYSQIVNDFQKGDIAEGYSVSREKKESFPLTVTSAQKNPTAFYLCASSMGGRHQPQHFGDGTRLSIL.

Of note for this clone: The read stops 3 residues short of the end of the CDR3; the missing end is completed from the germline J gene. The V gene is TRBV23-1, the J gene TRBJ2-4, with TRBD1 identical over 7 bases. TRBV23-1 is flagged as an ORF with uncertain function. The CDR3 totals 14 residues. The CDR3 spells CASIPGQLFYGQYF. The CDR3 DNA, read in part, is TGCGCCAGCATTCCGGGACAGTTATTTTATGGT.

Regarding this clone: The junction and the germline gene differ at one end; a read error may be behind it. The sequenced part of the CDR3 DNA is TGTGCCAGCGGTGAGCGGGGGGTTTCCTACGAG. It yields the protein CASGERGVSYE. The complete CDR3 sequence is CASGERGVSYEQYF. The J gene is TRBJ2-7, the V gene TRBV6-1; 9 bases align to TRBD2. The read gets to within 3 residues of the CDR3 end, and the germline J gene fills in the rest. The germline CDR1 and CDR2 sequences are MNHNS and SASEGT. The CDR3 runs 14 residues.

CDR3 DNA (partial): TGTGCCAGCAGCTTGCAGGGTGGGGGCAATCAGCCC. Protein product: CASSLQGGGNQP. The CDR3 reads in full as CASSLQGGGNQPQHF. The rearrangement joins TRBV7-2 to TRBJ1-5; possible D gene TRBD1, 5 bases. The CDR3 is cut off 3 residues early in the read; its end comes from the germline J gene. Germline V gene lookup returns CDR1 SGHTA and CDR2 FQGNSA. Trimming removed 3 bases at V and 2 bases at J, with 11 bases between. This CDR3 has 15 amino acids. The variable domain in full, completed from reference TRBV7-2 and TRBJ1-5, reads GAGVSQSPSNKVTEKGKDVELRCDPISGHTALYWYRQSLGQGLEFLIYFQGNSAPDKSGLPSDRFSAERTGGSVSTLTIQRTQQEDSAVYLCASSLQGGGNQPQHFGDGTRLSIL.

CDR3 amino acids: CASSSGPSGFAQYF. The part of the CDR3 DNA that was read is TGTGCCAGCAGCTCAGGGCCCTCAGGGTTTGCG. V and J are TRBV7-2 and TRBJ2-3, with D possibly being TRBD1 (5 bases). The read finishes 3 residues shy of the CDR3 end, and the germline J gene is used to complete it. Germline values: CDR1 SGHTA, CDR2 FQGNSA. The CDR3 totals 14 residues.

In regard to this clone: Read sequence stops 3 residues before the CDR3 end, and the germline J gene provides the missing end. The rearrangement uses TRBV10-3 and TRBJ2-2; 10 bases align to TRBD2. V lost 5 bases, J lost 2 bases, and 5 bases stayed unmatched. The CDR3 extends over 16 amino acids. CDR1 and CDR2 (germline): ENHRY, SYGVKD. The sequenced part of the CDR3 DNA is TGTGCCATCAGTTTAGGACTAGCGGTTAACACCGGGGAG. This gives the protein CAISLGLAVNTGE. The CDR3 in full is CAISLGLAVNTGELFF.

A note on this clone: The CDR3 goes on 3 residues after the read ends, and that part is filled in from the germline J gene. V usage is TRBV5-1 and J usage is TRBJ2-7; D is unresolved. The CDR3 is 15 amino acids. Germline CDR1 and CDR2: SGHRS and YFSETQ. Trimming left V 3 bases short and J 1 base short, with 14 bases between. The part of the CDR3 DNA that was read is TGCGCCAGCAGCTGGGCCCCCAGCTCATCCTACGAG. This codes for CASSWAPSSSYE. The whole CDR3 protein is CASSWAPSSSYEQYF. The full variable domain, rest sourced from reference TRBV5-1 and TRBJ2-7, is KAGVTQTPRYLIKTRGQQVTLSCSPISGHRSVSWYQQTPGQGLQFLFEYFSETQRNKGNFPGRFSGRQFSNSRSEMNVSTLELGDSALYLCASSWAPSSSYEQYFGPGTRLTVT.

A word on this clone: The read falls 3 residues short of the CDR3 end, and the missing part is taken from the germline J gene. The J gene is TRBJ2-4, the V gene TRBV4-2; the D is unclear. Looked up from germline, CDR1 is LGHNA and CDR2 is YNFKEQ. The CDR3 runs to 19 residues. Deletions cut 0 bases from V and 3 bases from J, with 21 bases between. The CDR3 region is CASSQDPLTLVGVKNIQYF. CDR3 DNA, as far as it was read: TGTGCCAGCAGCCAAGATCCCTTGACACTGGTCGGTGTCAAAAACATT.

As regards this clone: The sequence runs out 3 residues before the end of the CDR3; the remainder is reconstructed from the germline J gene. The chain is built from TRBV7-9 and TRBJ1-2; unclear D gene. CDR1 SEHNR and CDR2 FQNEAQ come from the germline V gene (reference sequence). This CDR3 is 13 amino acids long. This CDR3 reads CASSQAGIDDYTF. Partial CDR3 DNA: TGTGCCAGCAGCCAAGCGGGAATTGACGAC.

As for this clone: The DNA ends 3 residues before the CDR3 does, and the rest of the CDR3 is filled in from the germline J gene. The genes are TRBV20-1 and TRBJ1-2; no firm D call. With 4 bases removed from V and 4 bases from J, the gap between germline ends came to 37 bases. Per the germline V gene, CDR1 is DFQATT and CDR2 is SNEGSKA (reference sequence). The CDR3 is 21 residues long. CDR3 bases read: TGCAGTGCTATCCTCCTTGGTGTTTCCGGGGTCAGCGCATTGGGGATCTATGGC. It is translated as CSAILLGVSGVSALGIYG. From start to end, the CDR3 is CSAILLGVSGVSALGIYGYTF.

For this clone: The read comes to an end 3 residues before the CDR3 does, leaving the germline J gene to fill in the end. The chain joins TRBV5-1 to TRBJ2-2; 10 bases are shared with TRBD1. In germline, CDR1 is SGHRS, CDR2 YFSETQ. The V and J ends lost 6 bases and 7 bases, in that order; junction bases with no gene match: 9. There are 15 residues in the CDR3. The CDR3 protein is CASTPDRGRIGELFF. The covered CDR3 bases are TGCGCCAGCACCCCCGACAGGGGGCGGATCGGGGAG.

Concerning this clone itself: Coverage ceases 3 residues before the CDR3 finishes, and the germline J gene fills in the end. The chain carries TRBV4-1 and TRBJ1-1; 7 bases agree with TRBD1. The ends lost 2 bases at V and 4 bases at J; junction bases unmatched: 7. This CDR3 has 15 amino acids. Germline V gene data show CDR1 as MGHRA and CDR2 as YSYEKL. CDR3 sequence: CASSQLPAGGTEAFF. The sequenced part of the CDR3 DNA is TGCGCCAGCAGCCAACTCCCCGCAGGGGGCACTGAA.

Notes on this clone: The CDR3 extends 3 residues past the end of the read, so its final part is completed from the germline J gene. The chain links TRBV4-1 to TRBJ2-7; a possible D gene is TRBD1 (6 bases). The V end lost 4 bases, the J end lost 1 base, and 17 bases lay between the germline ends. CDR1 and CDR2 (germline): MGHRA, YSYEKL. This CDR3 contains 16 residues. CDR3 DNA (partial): TGCGCCAGCAGCCCCGCGCTCACAGGGTTGTCCTACGAG. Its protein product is CASSPALTGLSYE. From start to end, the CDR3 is CASSPALTGLSYEQYF.

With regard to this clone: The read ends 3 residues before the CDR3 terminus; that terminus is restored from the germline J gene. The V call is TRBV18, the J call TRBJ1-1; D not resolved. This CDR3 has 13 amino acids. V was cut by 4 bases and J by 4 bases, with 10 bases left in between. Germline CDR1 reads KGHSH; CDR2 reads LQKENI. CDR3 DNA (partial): TGTGCCAGCTCACAAAGTAAGGGCACTGAA. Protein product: CASSQSKGTE. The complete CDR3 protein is CASSQSKGTEAFF.